Listed below are T cell receptor beta chains from one sample, sequenced in a study of blood T cell repertoires in COVID-19. Sequencing used immunoSEQ multiplex PCR; TCRdb keeps in-frame clones, though not all of them. This sample has 60,000 to 75,000 clones, with about 83% found just once. The sample consisted of peripheral blood. The receptors here all came from a human donor in a cohort sampled during active COVID-19. Both conserved end residues are part of each CDR3. Fields, in order: D gene, clone size, J gene, V gene, CDR3 DNA, CDR3 protein. The D gene is left open where the match is weak. Size is stated for part of the rows, as once, few or many counts, or as a class when the clone is expanded.

>TRBD1|.|TRBJ1-2|TRBV5-1
TGCGCCAGCAGCTTGGTTGCGGACAGGGGGCGCGATAACTATGGCTACACCTTC
CASSLVADRGRDNYGYTF
>.|.|TRBJ1-1|TRBV12-3/TRBV12-4
TGTGCCAGCGCCACAGTACTCACTGAAGCTTTCTTT
CASATVLTEAFF
>.|.|TRBJ2-4|TRBV21-1
TGTGCCAGCAGCGTCCCGATCGACAGATCCAAAAACATTCAGTACTTC
CASSVPIDRSKNIQYF
>TRBD2|.|TRBJ2-3|TRBV4-2
TGTGCCAGCAGCCAAGAGGCTAGCGGGTCTAGCACAGATACGCAGTATTTT
CASSQEASGSSTDTQYF
>.|once|TRBJ1-1|TRBV5-1
TGCGCCAGCAGCTTGGGGGCCAGTAACACTGAAGCTTTCTTT
CASSLGASNTEAFF
>.|.|TRBJ1-5|TRBV6-1
TGTGCCAGCAGTGAAGCCCTCAGACAGGCCAGGCAGCCCCAGCATTTT
CASSEALRQARQPQHF
>TRBD1|.|TRBJ1-5|TRBV11-2
TGTGCCAGCAGCATGGGACAGTACAATCAGCCCCAGCATTTT
CASSMGQYNQPQHF
>.|few|TRBJ1-5|TRBV6-1
TGTGCCAGCAGTGAGGTTACGGAGCCCCAGCATTTT
CASSEVTEPQHF
>.|.|TRBJ1-3|TRBV6-5
TGTGCCAGCAGTTTGACGGGGGGTGGGTCTGGAAACACCATATATTTT
CASSLTGGGSGNTIYF
>TRBD1|.|TRBJ2-1|TRBV27
TGTGCCAGCAGTCCACGGACAGGGACGGGCAATGAGCAGTTCTTC
CASSPRTGTGNEQFF
>.|.|TRBJ2-1|TRBV7-9
TGTGCCAGCAGCTTTCCGGGGGGCGGGCTAGAGCAGTTCTTC
CASSFPGGGLEQFF
>.|.|TRBJ1-5|TRBV4-1
TGCGCCACCTTCAAAGGGGGTGGATTAAATCAGCCCCAGCATTTT
CATFKGGGLNQPQHF
>TRBD2|.|TRBJ2-1|TRBV7-9
TGTGCCAGCGGCAGACTAGCGGGATACGGCGAGCAGTTCTTC
CASGRLAGYGEQFF
>.|.|TRBJ1-1|TRBV6-5
TGTGCCAGCACCAGCGAAGGAGCTTTCTTT
CASTSEGAFF
>.|.|TRBJ1-1|TRBV6-6
TGTGCCAGCAGTTACTCGTCGGGGGGAACTGAAGCTTTCTTT
CASSYSSGGTEAFF
>.|.|TRBJ1-5|TRBV5-1
TGCGCCAGCAGCTTAGAGGGTATGGCTCAGCCCCAGCATTTT
CASSLEGMAQPQHF
>.|.|TRBJ1-6|TRBV9
TGTGCCAGCAGCCCCCGAGCGGCAGGGGATTCACCCCTCCACTTT
CASSPRAAGDSPLHF
>TRBD1|.|TRBJ2-5|TRBV7-3
TGTGCCAGCAGCTTAGGGGGACAGGACCAAGAGACCCAGTACTTC
CASSLGGQDQETQYF
>TRBD1|.|TRBJ2-2|TRBV7-9
TGTGCCAGCAGCCCCGGGACAGGGGACACCGGGGAGCTGTTTTTT
CASSPGTGDTGELFF
>TRBD2|.|TRBJ2-3|TRBV18
TGTGCCAGCTCACCAAATCTAGCGGGAGTTTCGGATACGCAGTATTTT
CASSPNLAGVSDTQYF
>TRBD1|.|TRBJ1-2|TRBV18
TGTGCCAGCTCACCATCCAGGGGGGTGGAAGGCTACACCTTC
CASSPSRGVEGYTF
>TRBD1|.|TRBJ2-5|TRBV7-9
TGTGCCAGCAGCTTTCTGGGACAGGGGGAAGAGACCCAGTACTTC
CASSFLGQGEETQYF
>TRBD2|.|TRBJ2-7|TRBV11-1
TGTGCCAGCAGCGGTCGAGGGCTAGCGGGAGGCGAGCAGTACTTC
CASSGRGLAGGEQYF
>.|.|TRBJ1-6|TRBV2
TGTGCCAGCAGTGAAGAATCAACGGGGAATTCACCCCTCCACTTT
CASSEESTGNSPLHF
>TRBD2|few|TRBJ2-1|TRBV10-2
TGCGCCAGCAGGGGGACTAGCGGGAGGGCCTCCAATGAGCAGTTCTTC
CASRGTSGRASNEQFF
>TRBD2|.|TRBJ2-2|TRBV27
TGTGCCAGCAGTGGACTAGCGGGCGGGGAGCTGTTTTTT
CASSGLAGGELFF
>.|.|TRBJ2-2|TRBV9
TGTGCCAGCAGCCCTATTGATTACACCGGGGAGCTGTTTTTT
CASSPIDYTGELFF
>.|.|TRBJ1-5|TRBV2
TGTGCCAGCATGGCGGGGCTCAATCAGCCCCAGCATTTT
CASMAGLNQPQHF
>.|.|TRBJ1-1|TRBV7-9
TGTGCCAGCAGCCGGACACCAGATCCGAAAGCTTTCTTT
CASSRTPDPKAFF
>.|.|TRBJ2-1|TRBV27
TGTGCCAGCAGTCCCGATCTCAGGGGATTCAACAATGAGCAGTTCTTC
CASSPDLRGFNNEQFF
>TRBD1|.|TRBJ1-1|TRBV5-1
TGCGCCAGCAGCTTAAGCCCAGGGACAGGGGAAGCTTTCTTT
CASSLSPGTGEAFF
>.|.|TRBJ2-1|TRBV3-1/TRBV3-2
TGTGCCAGCAGCCAAACTTTAAATGAGCAGTTCTTC
CASSQTLNEQFF
>.|.|TRBJ1-2|TRBV5-1
TGCGCCAGCAGCTTGGACGGTGACTATGGCTACACCTTC
CASSLDGDYGYTF
>TRBD2|.|TRBJ2-5|TRBV7-6
TGTGCCAGCAGCTCCTTAGCGGGGGATGAGACCCAGTACTTC
CASSSLAGDETQYF
>TRBD2|.|TRBJ2-1|TRBV11-2
TGTGCCAGCAGCTCGGGACTAGCGGGAACCAATGAGCAGTTCTTC
CASSSGLAGTNEQFF
>.|.|TRBJ2-7|TRBV18
TGTGCCAGCTCATCCGGGAGTCGCTCCTACGAGCAGTACTTC
CASSSGSRSYEQYF
>TRBD2|.|TRBJ2-3|TRBV13
TGTGCCAGCAGCCGCCGACTAGCGGGAGAAACAGATACGCAGTATTTT
CASSRRLAGETDTQYF
>TRBD2|.|TRBJ2-2|TRBV28
TGTGCCAGCAGTCCCCTAGCGGGCACCGGGGAGCTGTTTTTT
CASSPLAGTGELFF
>.|once|TRBJ2-5|TRBV9
TGTGCCAGCAGTCCCTCGGGGTGGGATTTAGAGACCCAGTACTTC
CASSPSGWDLETQYF
>TRBD1|.|TRBJ2-1|TRBV9
TGTGCCAGCAGCGTTAGCCCAAGACAGGGATCCAATGAGCAGTTCTTC
CASSVSPRQGSNEQFF
>.|.|TRBJ2-7|TRBV7-9
TGTGCCAGCAGCTTAGTGGGGCAGGGCCTCCAGCAGTACTTC
CASSLVGQGLQQYF
>TRBD2|few|TRBJ2-7|TRBV3-1/TRBV3-2
TGTGCCAGCAGCTCCCAACTAGCGGGGGCCAACGAGCAGTACTTC
CASSSQLAGANEQYF